Below, 2 T cell receptor beta chains from the same sample are listed, as sequenced in a study of identifying expanded T cells in peripheral blood. The table came from immunoSEQ multiplex PCR; TCRdb's copy has only in-frame clones and leaves some out. Altogether about 83,000 clones are present, approximately 91% being singletons, with the ten largest covering around 2.8%. The specimen was blood. The receptors derive from a person aged 18 to 70 in good health.

The count of this clone is one. J is TRBJ2-5 and V is TRBV7-8; the D call may be TRBD1 or TRBD2 (7 bases each). The V end was cut by 4 bases, the J end by 5 bases, with 17 bases between. The CDR3 runs to 15 residues. Germline V gene data show CDR1 as SGHVS and CDR2 as FQNEAQ. As DNA, the CDR3 is TGTGCCAGCAGCTCCATGACAGGGAGGGGGGAGACCCAGTACTTC. It yields the protein CASSSMTGRGETQYF.

The chain uses TRBV25-1 and TRBJ2-1; maybe TRBD1 (5 bases). Germline V gene lookup returns CDR1 MGHDK and CDR2 SYGVNS. V lost 1 base and J 4 bases, leaving 17 bases between the germline ends. This CDR3 is built from 17 residues. CDR3 DNA sequence: TGTGCCAGCAGTGAATTGGGGCTAGTTCCCCAATACAATGAGCAGTTCTTC. Protein: CASSELGLVPQYNEQFF.